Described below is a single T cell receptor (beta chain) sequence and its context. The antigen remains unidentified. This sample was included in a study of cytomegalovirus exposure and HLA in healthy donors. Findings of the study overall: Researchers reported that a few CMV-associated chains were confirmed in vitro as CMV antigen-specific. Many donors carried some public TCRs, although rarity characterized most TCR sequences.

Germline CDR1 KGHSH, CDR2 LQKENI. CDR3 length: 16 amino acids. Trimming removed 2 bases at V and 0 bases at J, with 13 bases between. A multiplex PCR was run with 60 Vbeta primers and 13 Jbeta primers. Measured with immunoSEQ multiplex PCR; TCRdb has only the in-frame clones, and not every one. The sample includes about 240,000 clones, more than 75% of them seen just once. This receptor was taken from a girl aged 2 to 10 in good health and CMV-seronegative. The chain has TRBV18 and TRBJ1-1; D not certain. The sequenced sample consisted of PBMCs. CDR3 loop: CASSPIQLGVNTEAFF. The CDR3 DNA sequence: TGTGCCAGCTCACCAATTCAGCTCGGGGTGAACACTGAAGCTTTCTTT.